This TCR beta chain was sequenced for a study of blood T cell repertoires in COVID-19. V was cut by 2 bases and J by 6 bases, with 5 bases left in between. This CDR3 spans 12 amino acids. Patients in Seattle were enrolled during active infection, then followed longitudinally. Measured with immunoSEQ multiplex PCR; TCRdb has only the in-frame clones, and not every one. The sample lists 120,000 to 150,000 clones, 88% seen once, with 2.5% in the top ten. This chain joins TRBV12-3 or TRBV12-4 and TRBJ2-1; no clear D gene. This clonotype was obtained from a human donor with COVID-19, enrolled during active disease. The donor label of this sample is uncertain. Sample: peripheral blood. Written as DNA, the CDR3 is TGTGCCAGCAGTTTACACGGCAATGAGCAGTTCTTC. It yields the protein CASSLHGNEQFF.